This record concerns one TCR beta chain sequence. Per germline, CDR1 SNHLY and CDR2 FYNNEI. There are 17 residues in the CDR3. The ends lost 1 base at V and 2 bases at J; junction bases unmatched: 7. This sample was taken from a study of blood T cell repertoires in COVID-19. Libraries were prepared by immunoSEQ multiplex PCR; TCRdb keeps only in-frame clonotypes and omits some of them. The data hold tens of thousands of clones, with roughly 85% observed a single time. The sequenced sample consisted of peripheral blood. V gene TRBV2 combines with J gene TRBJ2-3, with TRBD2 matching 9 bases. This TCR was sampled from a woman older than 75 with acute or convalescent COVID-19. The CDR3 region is CASSEGTSALTTDTQYF. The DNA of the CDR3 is TGTGCCAGCAGTGAAGGGACTAGCGCCCTAACCACAGATACGCAGTATTTT. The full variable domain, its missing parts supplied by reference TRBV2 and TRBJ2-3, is EPEVTQTPSHQVTQMGQEVILRCVPISNHLYFYWYRQILGQKVEFLVSFYNNEISEKSEIFDDQFSVERPDGSNFTLKIRSTKLEDSAMYFCASSEGTSALTTDTQYFGPGTRLTVL.